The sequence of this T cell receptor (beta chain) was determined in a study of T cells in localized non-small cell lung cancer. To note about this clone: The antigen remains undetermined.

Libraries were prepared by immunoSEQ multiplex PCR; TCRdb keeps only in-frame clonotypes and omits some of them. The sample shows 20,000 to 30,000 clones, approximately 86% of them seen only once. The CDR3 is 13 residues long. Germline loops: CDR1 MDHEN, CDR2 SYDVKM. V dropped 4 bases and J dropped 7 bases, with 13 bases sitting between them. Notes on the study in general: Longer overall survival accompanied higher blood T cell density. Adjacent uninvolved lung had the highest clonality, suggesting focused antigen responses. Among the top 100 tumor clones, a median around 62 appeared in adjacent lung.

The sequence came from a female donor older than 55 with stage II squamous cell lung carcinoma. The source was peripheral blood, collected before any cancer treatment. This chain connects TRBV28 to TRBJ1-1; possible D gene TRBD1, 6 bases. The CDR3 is CASSSPTGIEAFF. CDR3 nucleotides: TGTGCCAGCAGTTCGCCGACAGGCATTGAAGCTTTCTTT.